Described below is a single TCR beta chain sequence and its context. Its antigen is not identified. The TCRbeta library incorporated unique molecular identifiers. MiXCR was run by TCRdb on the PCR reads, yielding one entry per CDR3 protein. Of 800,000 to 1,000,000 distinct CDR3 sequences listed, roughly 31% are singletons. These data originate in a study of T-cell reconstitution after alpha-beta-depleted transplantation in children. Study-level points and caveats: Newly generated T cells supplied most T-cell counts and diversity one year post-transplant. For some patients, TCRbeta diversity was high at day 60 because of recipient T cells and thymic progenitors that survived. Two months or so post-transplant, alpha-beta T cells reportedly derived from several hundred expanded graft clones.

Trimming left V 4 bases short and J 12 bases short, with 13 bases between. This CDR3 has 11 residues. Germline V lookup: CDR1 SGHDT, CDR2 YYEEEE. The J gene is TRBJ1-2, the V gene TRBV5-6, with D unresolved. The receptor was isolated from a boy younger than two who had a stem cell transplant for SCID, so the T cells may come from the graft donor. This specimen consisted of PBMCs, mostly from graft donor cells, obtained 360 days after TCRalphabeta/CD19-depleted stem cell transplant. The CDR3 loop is CASSTGPSNTF. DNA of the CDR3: TGTGCCAGCAGCACTGGACCGTCCAACACCTTC.